The rows below give T cell receptor beta chains drawn from one sample of a study of blood T cell repertoires in COVID-19. Repertoires were generated with immunoSEQ multiplex PCR, while TCRdb's copy carries only in-frame clones and drops some. This sample has approximately 40,000 clones; roughly four fifths occur once, and the top ten carry 40% to 55%. Sequencing input: peripheral blood. The receptor source for this set is a human donor in a cohort sampled during active COVID-19. The CDR3 runs from the conserved cysteine through the conserved F or W. The order of the fields is V gene, D gene, J gene, CDR3 length, clone size, CDR3 protein, CDR3 DNA. D genes are given only for firm matches. A clone size is listed for some rows: how often the clone was seen (once, few, many), or a class if it is expanded.

V gene: TRBV5-1
D gene: NA
J gene: TRBJ1-2
CDR3 length: 15
clone size: NA
CDR3 protein: CASSSGTYFNYGYTF
CDR3 DNA: TGCGCCAGCAGCTCCGGGACTTATTTTAACTATGGCTACACCTTC

V gene: TRBV3-1/TRBV3-2
D gene: NA
J gene: TRBJ2-5
CDR3 length: 15
clone size: NA
CDR3 protein: CASSPRTAAHGTQYF
CDR3 DNA: TGTGCCAGCAGCCCCCGGACTGCCGCACATGGTACCCAGTACTTC

V gene: TRBV10-3
D gene: TRBD1
J gene: TRBJ1-3
CDR3 length: 15
clone size: NA
CDR3 protein: CAISEGQAFGNTIYF
CDR3 DNA: TGTGCCATCAGTGAGGGACAGGCCTTTGGAAACACCATATATTTT

V gene: TRBV2
D gene: NA
J gene: TRBJ1-5
CDR3 length: 13
clone size: once
CDR3 protein: CASRRTGNQPQHF
CDR3 DNA: TGTGCCAGCAGAAGGACAGGCAATCAGCCCCAGCATTTT

V gene: TRBV2
D gene: TRBD1
J gene: TRBJ1-2
CDR3 length: 15
clone size: once
CDR3 protein: CASSANRGTNYGYTF
CDR3 DNA: TGTGCCAGCAGTGCTAACAGGGGAACTAACTATGGCTACACCTTC

V gene: TRBV5-1
D gene: NA
J gene: TRBJ1-4
CDR3 length: 14
clone size: NA
CDR3 protein: CASSHGTHNEKLFF
CDR3 DNA: TGCGCCAGCAGTCACGGGACACATAATGAAAAACTGTTTTTT

V gene: TRBV19
D gene: TRBD1
J gene: TRBJ1-6
CDR3 length: 14
clone size: once
CDR3 protein: CASSRGQGNSPLHF
CDR3 DNA: TGTGCCAGTAGTAGGGGACAGGGTAATTCACCCCTCCACTTT

V gene: TRBV2
D gene: NA
J gene: TRBJ2-2
CDR3 length: 15
clone size: once
CDR3 protein: CASSGAAGNTGELFF
CDR3 DNA: TGTGCCAGCTCCGGCGCGGCGGGGAACACCGGGGAGCTGTTTTTT

V gene: TRBV6-6
D gene: NA
J gene: TRBJ1-1
CDR3 length: 13
clone size: once
CDR3 protein: CASSGKMNTEAFF
CDR3 DNA: TGTGCCAGTTCAGGGAAAATGAACACTGAAGCTTTCTTT

V gene: TRBV5-1
D gene: NA
J gene: TRBJ1-1
CDR3 length: 14
clone size: few
CDR3 protein: CASSLAGGGTEAFF
CDR3 DNA: TGCGCCAGCAGCTTGGCGGGGGGTGGAACTGAAGCTTTCTTT

V gene: TRBV7-6
D gene: NA
J gene: TRBJ2-7
CDR3 length: 13
clone size: few
CDR3 protein: CASSLAGVDEQYF
CDR3 DNA: TGTGCCAGCAGCTTAGCGGGCGTCGACGAGCAGTACTTC

V gene: TRBV3-1/TRBV3-2
D gene: NA
J gene: TRBJ2-5
CDR3 length: 16
clone size: once
CDR3 protein: CASSQDQSWQRETQYF
CDR3 DNA: TGTGCCAGCAGCCAAGATCAGTCCTGGCAGAGGGAGACCCAGTACTTC

V gene: TRBV5-1
D gene: TRBD1
J gene: TRBJ2-2
CDR3 length: 16
clone size: NA
CDR3 protein: CASSWNDRGHTGELFF
CDR3 DNA: TGCGCCAGCAGCTGGAACGACAGGGGGCATACCGGGGAGCTGTTTTTT

V gene: TRBV15
D gene: NA
J gene: TRBJ1-1
CDR3 length: 14
clone size: NA
CDR3 protein: CATSRDRGTPEAFF
CDR3 DNA: TGTGCCACCAGCAGAGATCGGGGGACTCCTGAAGCTTTCTTT

V gene: TRBV7-9
D gene: TRBD1
J gene: TRBJ1-5
CDR3 length: 18
clone size: NA
CDR3 protein: CASSFSPGTGGDNQPQHF
CDR3 DNA: TGTGCCAGCAGCTTCAGTCCCGGGACAGGGGGGGACAATCAGCCCCAGCATTTT

V gene: TRBV18
D gene: NA
J gene: TRBJ2-3
CDR3 length: 15
clone size: NA
CDR3 protein: CASSPVGQPTDTQYF
CDR3 DNA: TGTGCCAGCTCACCGGTCGGACAGCCCACAGATACGCAGTATTTT

V gene: TRBV4-1
D gene: NA
J gene: TRBJ1-3
CDR3 length: 14
clone size: NA
CDR3 protein: CASSQDISGNTIYF
CDR3 DNA: TGCGCCAGCAGCCAGGACATCTCTGGAAACACCATATATTTT

V gene: TRBV6-2/TRBV6-3
D gene: NA
J gene: TRBJ1-5
CDR3 length: 16
clone size: NA
CDR3 protein: CASSIPRGSSNQPQHF
CDR3 DNA: TGTGCCAGCAGTATACCTCGGGGGTCTAGCAATCAGCCCCAGCATTTT

V gene: TRBV27
D gene: NA
J gene: TRBJ1-1
CDR3 length: 12
clone size: once
CDR3 protein: CASSLTGGEAFF
CDR3 DNA: TGTGCCAGCAGTTTAACCGGGGGTGAAGCTTTCTTT

V gene: TRBV4-1
D gene: TRBD2
J gene: TRBJ2-7
CDR3 length: 15
clone size: few
CDR3 protein: CASSPASGGGYEQYF
CDR3 DNA: TGCGCCAGCAGCCCGGCGAGCGGGGGGGGGTACGAGCAGTACTTC

V gene: TRBV6-5
D gene: NA
J gene: TRBJ1-4
CDR3 length: 13
clone size: NA
CDR3 protein: CASSSLGVEKLFF
CDR3 DNA: TGTGCCAGCAGTTCATTAGGGGTGGAAAAACTGTTTTTT

V gene: TRBV19
D gene: NA
J gene: TRBJ1-4
CDR3 length: 15
clone size: NA
CDR3 protein: CASSPPGVLNEKLFF
CDR3 DNA: TGTGCCAGTAGTCCCCCGGGGGTTCTTAATGAAAAACTGTTTTTT

V gene: TRBV10-3
D gene: TRBD1
J gene: TRBJ2-5
CDR3 length: 14
clone size: NA
CDR3 protein: CAISDTTGGETQYF
CDR3 DNA: TGTGCCATCAGTGACACGACAGGGGGGGAGACCCAGTACTTC

V gene: TRBV15
D gene: TRBD1
J gene: TRBJ1-5
CDR3 length: 18
clone size: once
CDR3 protein: CATSRDRNRGRFGQPQHF
CDR3 DNA: TGTGCCACCAGCAGAGATAGGAACAGGGGGCGCTTCGGACAGCCCCAGCATTTT

V gene: TRBV19
D gene: TRBD1
J gene: TRBJ1-2
CDR3 length: 14
clone size: once
CDR3 protein: CASRDRAREYGYTF
CDR3 DNA: TGTGCCAGTAGGGACAGGGCGCGAGAGTATGGCTACACCTTC

V gene: TRBV5-1
D gene: NA
J gene: TRBJ1-6
CDR3 length: 13
clone size: NA
CDR3 protein: CASSAGVDSPLHF
CDR3 DNA: TGCGCCAGCAGCGCAGGGGTGGATTCACCCCTCCACTTT

V gene: TRBV7-3
D gene: NA
J gene: TRBJ2-2
CDR3 length: 13
clone size: many
CDR3 protein: CASSLTGSGELFF
CDR3 DNA: TGTGCCAGCAGCTTAACCGGGTCCGGGGAGCTGTTTTTT

V gene: TRBV5-1
D gene: NA
J gene: TRBJ2-1
CDR3 length: 14
clone size: NA
CDR3 protein: CASSLDGSYNEQFF
CDR3 DNA: TGCGCCAGCAGCCTGGACGGGTCCTACAATGAGCAGTTCTTC

V gene: TRBV19
D gene: TRBD2
J gene: TRBJ2-7
CDR3 length: 16
clone size: NA
CDR3 protein: CASSPTSGGAIPEQYF
CDR3 DNA: TGTGCCAGTAGTCCAACTAGCGGGGGGGCAATTCCCGAGCAGTACTTC

V gene: TRBV6-5
D gene: TRBD2
J gene: TRBJ2-3
CDR3 length: 15
clone size: NA
CDR3 protein: CASSPRSGVEDTQYF
CDR3 DNA: TGTGCCAGCAGCCCCCGGAGCGGGGTTGAAGATACGCAGTATTTT

V gene: TRBV2
D gene: NA
J gene: TRBJ2-7
CDR3 length: 17
clone size: NA
CDR3 protein: CASSELSGTRGGDEQYF
CDR3 DNA: TGTGCCAGCAGTGAACTTTCTGGGACACGTGGTGGCGACGAGCAGTACTTC

V gene: TRBV7-8
D gene: TRBD2
J gene: TRBJ2-5
CDR3 length: 16
clone size: NA
CDR3 protein: CASSLGLLALGETQYF
CDR3 DNA: TGTGCCAGCAGCTTAGGATTACTAGCGCTAGGGGAGACCCAGTACTTC

V gene: TRBV28
D gene: NA
J gene: TRBJ1-2
CDR3 length: 13
clone size: NA
CDR3 protein: CASSSGGDYGYTF
CDR3 DNA: TGTGCCAGCAGTTCAGGAGGGGACTATGGCTACACCTTC

V gene: TRBV7-9
D gene: NA
J gene: TRBJ2-5
CDR3 length: 15
clone size: NA
CDR3 protein: CASSLGSTEQETQYF
CDR3 DNA: TGTGCCAGCAGCTTAGGTTCGACAGAACAAGAGACCCAGTACTTC

V gene: TRBV5-1
D gene: TRBD1
J gene: TRBJ1-4
CDR3 length: 14
clone size: NA
CDR3 protein: CASTIGTANEKLFF
CDR3 DNA: TGCGCCAGCACCATAGGGACAGCTAATGAAAAACTGTTTTTT

V gene: TRBV7-3
D gene: NA
J gene: TRBJ1-3
CDR3 length: 15
clone size: NA
CDR3 protein: CASSLTGDSENTIYF
CDR3 DNA: TGTGCCAGCAGCTTAACTGGAGACAGCGAAAACACCATATATTTT

V gene: TRBV3-1/TRBV3-2
D gene: NA
J gene: TRBJ1-4
CDR3 length: 16
clone size: NA
CDR3 protein: CASSQMWQTTNEKLFF
CDR3 DNA: TGTGCCAGCAGCCAAATGTGGCAAACAACTAATGAAAAACTGTTTTTT

V gene: TRBV10-1
D gene: TRBD1
J gene: TRBJ1-5
CDR3 length: 15
clone size: NA
CDR3 protein: CASSEGQACNQPQHF
CDR3 DNA: TGCGCCAGCAGTGAGGGACAGGCCTGCAATCAGCCCCAGCATTTT

V gene: TRBV7-9
D gene: TRBD2
J gene: TRBJ2-5
CDR3 length: 14
clone size: NA
CDR3 protein: CASSSGGPVETQYF
CDR3 DNA: TGTGCCAGCAGCTCGGGGGGGCCTGTAGAGACCCAGTACTTC

V gene: TRBV19
D gene: NA
J gene: TRBJ1-5
CDR3 length: 14
clone size: NA
CDR3 protein: CASTEAGQGQPQHF
CDR3 DNA: TGTGCCAGTACCGAGGCAGGGCAAGGCCAGCCCCAGCATTTT

V gene: TRBV5-4
D gene: NA
J gene: TRBJ2-5
CDR3 length: 16
clone size: NA
CDR3 protein: CASSHGGRGDQETQYF
CDR3 DNA: TGTGCCAGCAGCCATGGTGGGCGGGGAGATCAAGAGACCCAGTACTTC

V gene: TRBV19
D gene: NA
J gene: TRBJ2-2
CDR3 length: 15
clone size: NA
CDR3 protein: CASNYRDPNTGELFF
CDR3 DNA: TGTGCCAGCAACTACAGGGACCCAAACACCGGGGAGCTGTTTTTT

V gene: TRBV5-4
D gene: TRBD2
J gene: TRBJ2-5
CDR3 length: 15
clone size: once
CDR3 protein: CASSLGLAGAETQYF
CDR3 DNA: TGTGCCAGCAGCTTGGGGCTAGCGGGGGCCGAGACCCAGTACTTC

V gene: TRBV28
D gene: TRBD2
J gene: TRBJ2-2
CDR3 length: 16
clone size: NA
CDR3 protein: CASSSTLAGGTGELFF
CDR3 DNA: TGTGCCAGCAGTTCCACTCTAGCGGGGGGCACCGGGGAGCTGTTTTTT

V gene: TRBV13
D gene: NA
J gene: TRBJ1-2
CDR3 length: 14
clone size: few
CDR3 protein: CASSLRGGNYGYTF
CDR3 DNA: TGTGCCAGCAGCTTACGGGGGGGTAACTATGGCTACACCTTC

V gene: TRBV2
D gene: NA
J gene: TRBJ2-5
CDR3 length: 12
clone size: NA
CDR3 protein: CASSLTQETQYF
CDR3 DNA: TGTGCCAGCAGTCTGACTCAAGAGACCCAGTACTTC

V gene: TRBV18
D gene: NA
J gene: TRBJ1-1
CDR3 length: 12
clone size: NA
CDR3 protein: CASSPTGVEAFF
CDR3 DNA: TGTGCCAGCTCACCGACCGGGGTTGAAGCTTTCTTT

V gene: TRBV20-1
D gene: NA
J gene: TRBJ2-5
CDR3 length: 12
clone size: NA
CDR3 protein: CSASLSPREQYF
CDR3 DNA: TGCAGTGCTAGTCTTAGCCCCCGTGAACAGTACTTC

V gene: TRBV4-2
D gene: TRBD1
J gene: TRBJ1-6
CDR3 length: 15
clone size: NA
CDR3 protein: CASSQSAGGRSPLHF
CDR3 DNA: TGTGCCAGCAGCCAAAGCGCAGGGGGTCGTTCACCCCTCCACTTT